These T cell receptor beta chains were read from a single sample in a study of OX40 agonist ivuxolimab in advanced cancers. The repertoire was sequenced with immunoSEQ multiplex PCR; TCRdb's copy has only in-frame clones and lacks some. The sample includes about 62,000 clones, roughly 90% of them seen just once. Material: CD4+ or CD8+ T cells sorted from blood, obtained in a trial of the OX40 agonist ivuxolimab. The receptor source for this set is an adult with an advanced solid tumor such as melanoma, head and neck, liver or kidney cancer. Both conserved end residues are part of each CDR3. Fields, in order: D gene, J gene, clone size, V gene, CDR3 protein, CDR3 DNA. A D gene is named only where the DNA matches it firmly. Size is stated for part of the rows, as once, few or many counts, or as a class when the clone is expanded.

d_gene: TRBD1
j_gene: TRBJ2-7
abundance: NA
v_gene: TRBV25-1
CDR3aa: CASSEFGDRGLYEQYF
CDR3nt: TGTGCCAGCAGTGAATTTGGGGACAGGGGGCTCTACGAGCAGTACTTC

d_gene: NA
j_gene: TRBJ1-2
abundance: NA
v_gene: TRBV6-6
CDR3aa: CASSLSARYGYTF
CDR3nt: TGTGCCAGCAGCCTATCCGCTCGCTATGGCTACACCTTC

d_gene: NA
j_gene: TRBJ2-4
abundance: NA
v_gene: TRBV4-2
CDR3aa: CASSLGGGGTENIQYF
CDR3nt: TGTGCCAGCAGCCTCGGGGGAGGGGGGACAGAAAACATTCAGTACTTC

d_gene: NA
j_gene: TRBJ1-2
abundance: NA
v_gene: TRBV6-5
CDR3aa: CASTAGGAGYTF
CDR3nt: TGTGCCAGCACGGCCGGCGGGGCAGGCTACACCTTC

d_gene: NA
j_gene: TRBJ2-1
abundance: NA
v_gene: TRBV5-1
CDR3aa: CASSLRYNEQFF
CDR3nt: TGCGCCAGCAGTCTCCGATACAATGAGCAGTTCTTC

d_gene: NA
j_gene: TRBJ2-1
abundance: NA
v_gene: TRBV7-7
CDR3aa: CASSPPGGNEQFF
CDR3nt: TGTGCCAGCAGCCCCCCAGGTGGGAATGAGCAGTTCTTC

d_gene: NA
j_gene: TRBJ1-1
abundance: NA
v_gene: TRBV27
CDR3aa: CASSKQGLPEAFF
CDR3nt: TGTGCCAGCAGCAAACAGGGTCTCCCTGAAGCTTTCTTT

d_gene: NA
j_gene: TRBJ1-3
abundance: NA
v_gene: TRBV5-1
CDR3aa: CASSLYESGNTIYF
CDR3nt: TGCGCCAGCAGCTTGTATGAGTCGGGAAACACCATATATTTT

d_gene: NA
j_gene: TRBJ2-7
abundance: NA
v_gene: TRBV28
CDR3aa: CASITPQPGASSYEQYF
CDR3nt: TGTGCCAGCATAACACCCCAACCAGGGGCGAGCTCCTACGAGCAGTACTTC

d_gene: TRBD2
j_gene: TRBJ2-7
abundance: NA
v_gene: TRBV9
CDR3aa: CASSVAGTSDPYEQYF
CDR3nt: TGTGCCAGCAGCGTAGCGGGGACTAGCGACCCCTACGAGCAGTACTTC

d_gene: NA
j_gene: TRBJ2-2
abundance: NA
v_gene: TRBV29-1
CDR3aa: CSVLAGYGNTGELFF
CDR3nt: TGCAGCGTGCTAGCAGGGTACGGCAACACCGGGGAGCTGTTTTTT

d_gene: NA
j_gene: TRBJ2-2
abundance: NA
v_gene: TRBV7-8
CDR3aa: CASSLDSGNTGELFF
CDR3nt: TGTGCCAGCAGCTTAGATTCTGGGAACACCGGGGAGCTGTTTTTT

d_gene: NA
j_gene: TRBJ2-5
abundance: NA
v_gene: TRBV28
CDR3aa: CASWGTGETQYF
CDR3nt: TGTGCCAGCTGGGGGACCGGGGAGACCCAGTACTTC

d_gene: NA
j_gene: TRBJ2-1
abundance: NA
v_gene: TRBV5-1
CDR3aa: CASIPPGGNNEQFF
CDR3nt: TGCGCCAGCATCCCGCCCGGGGGAAACAATGAGCAGTTCTTC

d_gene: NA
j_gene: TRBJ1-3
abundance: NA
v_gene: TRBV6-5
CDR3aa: CASTRGSSGNTIYF
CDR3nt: TGTGCCAGCACTAGGGGAAGCTCTGGAAACACCATATATTTT

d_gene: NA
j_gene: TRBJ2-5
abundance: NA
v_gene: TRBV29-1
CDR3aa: CSAGTAGETQYF
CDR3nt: TGCAGCGCCGGGACGGCCGGGGAGACCCAGTACTTC

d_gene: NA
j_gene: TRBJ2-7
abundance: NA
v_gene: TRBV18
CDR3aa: CASSPYSGSLGYEQYF
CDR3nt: TGTGCCAGCTCACCTTACTCGGGGTCCCTGGGCTACGAGCAGTACTTC

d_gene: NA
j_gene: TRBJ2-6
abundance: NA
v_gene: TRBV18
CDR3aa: CASSLLGDRNVLTF
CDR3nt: TGTGCCAGCTCACTTTTAGGGGATCGCAACGTCCTGACTTTC

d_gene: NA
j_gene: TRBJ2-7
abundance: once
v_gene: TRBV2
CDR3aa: CASRAGRYYEQYF
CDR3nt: TGTGCCAGCAGGGCAGGGAGGTACTACGAGCAGTACTTC

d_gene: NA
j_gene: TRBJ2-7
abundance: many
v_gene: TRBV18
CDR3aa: CASSPPARGGPSYEQYF
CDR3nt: TGTGCCAGCTCACCACCTGCAAGGGGCGGGCCTTCCTACGAGCAGTACTTC

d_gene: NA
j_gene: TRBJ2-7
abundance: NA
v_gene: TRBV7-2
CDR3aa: CASSLIVTNSYEQYF
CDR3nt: TGTGCCAGCAGCTTAATAGTTACCAACTCCTACGAGCAGTACTTC

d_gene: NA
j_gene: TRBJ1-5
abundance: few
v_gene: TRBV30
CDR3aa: CAWSVGEPDFNQPQHF
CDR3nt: TGTGCCTGGAGTGTAGGGGAGCCAGACTTCAATCAGCCCCAGCATTTT

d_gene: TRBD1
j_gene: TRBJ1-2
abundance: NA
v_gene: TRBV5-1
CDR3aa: CASSAWTGQKAYGYTF
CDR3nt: TGCGCCAGCAGCGCGTGGACAGGGCAGAAGGCCTATGGCTACACCTTC

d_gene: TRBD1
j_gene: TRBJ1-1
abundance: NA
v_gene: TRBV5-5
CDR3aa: CASSLRQGESGEAFF
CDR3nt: TGTGCCAGCAGCTTACGACAGGGGGAAAGCGGTGAAGCTTTCTTT

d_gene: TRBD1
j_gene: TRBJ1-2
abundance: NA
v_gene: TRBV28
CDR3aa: CASSTPGGDGYTF
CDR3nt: TGTGCCAGCAGTACCCCAGGGGGAGATGGCTACACCTTC

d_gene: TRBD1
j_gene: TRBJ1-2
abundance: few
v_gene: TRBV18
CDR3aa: CASSSQGEDYGYTF
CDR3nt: TGTGCCAGCTCATCTCAGGGGGAAGACTATGGCTACACCTTC

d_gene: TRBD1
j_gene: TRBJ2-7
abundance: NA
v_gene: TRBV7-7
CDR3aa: CASSLGTAYEQYF
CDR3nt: TGTGCTAGCAGCTTAGGGACAGCCTACGAGCAGTACTTC

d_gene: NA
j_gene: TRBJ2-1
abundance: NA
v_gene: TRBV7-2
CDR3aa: CASSFRAGQYNEQFF
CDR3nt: TGTGCCAGCAGCTTTCGAGCGGGACAATACAATGAGCAGTTCTTC

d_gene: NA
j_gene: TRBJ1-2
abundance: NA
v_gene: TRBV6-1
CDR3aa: CASRLDLNYGYTF
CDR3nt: TGTGCCAGCAGACTAGACCTTAACTATGGCTACACCTTC

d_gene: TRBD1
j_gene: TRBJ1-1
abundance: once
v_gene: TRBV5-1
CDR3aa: CASSSAAAGQGTGTEAFF
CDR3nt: TGCGCCAGCAGCTCGGCCGCTGCGGGACAGGGGACTGGCACTGAAGCTTTCTTT

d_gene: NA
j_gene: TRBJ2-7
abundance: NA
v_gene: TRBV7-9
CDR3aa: CASSPIQYEQYF
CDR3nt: TGTGCCAGCAGCCCGATACAGTACGAGCAGTACTTC

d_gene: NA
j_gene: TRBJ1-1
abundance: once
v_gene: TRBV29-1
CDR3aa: CSAFEGGGSTEAFF
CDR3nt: TGCAGCGCCTTCGAGGGGGGAGGAAGCACTGAAGCTTTCTTT

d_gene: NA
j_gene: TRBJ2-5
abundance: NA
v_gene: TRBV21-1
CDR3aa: CASSRATSGGYKETQYF
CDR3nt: TGTGCCAGCAGCAGAGCGACTAGCGGGGGGTATAAAGAGACCCAGTACTTC

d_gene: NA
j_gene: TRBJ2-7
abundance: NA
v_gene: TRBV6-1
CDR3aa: CASSESIPGARAKYEQYF
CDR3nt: TGTGCCAGCAGTGAAAGTATTCCAGGGGCGAGGGCCAAGTACGAGCAGTACTTC

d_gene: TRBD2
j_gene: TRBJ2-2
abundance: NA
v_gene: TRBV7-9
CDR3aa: CASSLIAGGTGELFF
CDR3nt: TGTGCCAGCAGCTTAATAGCGGGGGGCACCGGGGAGCTGTTTTTT

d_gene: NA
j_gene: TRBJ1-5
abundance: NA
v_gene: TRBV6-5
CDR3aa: CASSYVQGVLPQHF
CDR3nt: TGTGCCAGCAGTTACGTTCAGGGTGTCCTGCCCCAGCATTTT

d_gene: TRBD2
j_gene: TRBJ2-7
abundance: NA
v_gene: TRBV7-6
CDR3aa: CASSELAGETTYEQYF
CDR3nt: TGTGCCAGCAGCGAACTAGCGGGAGAGACCACCTACGAGCAGTACTTC

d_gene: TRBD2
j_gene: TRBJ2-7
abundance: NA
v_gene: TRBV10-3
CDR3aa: CAISDGGNYEQYF
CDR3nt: TGTGCCATCAGTGACGGGGGGAACTACGAGCAGTACTTC

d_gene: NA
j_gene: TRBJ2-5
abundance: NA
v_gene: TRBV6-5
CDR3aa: CAISESTGQETQYF
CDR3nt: TGTGCCATCAGTGAGTCGACGGGACAAGAGACCCAGTACTTC

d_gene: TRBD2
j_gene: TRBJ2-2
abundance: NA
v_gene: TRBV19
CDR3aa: CATRLAFSGELFF
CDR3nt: TGTGCCACCCGACTAGCGTTTTCCGGGGAGCTGTTTTTT

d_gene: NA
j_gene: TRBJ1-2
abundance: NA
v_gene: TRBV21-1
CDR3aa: CASSNRDGCYYGYTF
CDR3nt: TGTGCCAGCAGCAACCGGGACGGATGCTACTATGGCTACACCTTC

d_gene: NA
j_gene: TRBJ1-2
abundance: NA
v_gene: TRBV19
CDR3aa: CASSTAGTHSIHYGYTF
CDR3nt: TGTGCCAGTAGTACCGCTGGGACCCATTCTATCCACTATGGCTACACCTTC

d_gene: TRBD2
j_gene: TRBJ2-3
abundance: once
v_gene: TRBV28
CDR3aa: CASSVAETSGRNTQYF
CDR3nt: TGTGCCAGCAGCGTCGCCGAGACTAGCGGGAGGAATACGCAGTATTTT

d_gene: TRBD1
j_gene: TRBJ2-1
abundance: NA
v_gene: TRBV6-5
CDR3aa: CASNLRQGANEQFF
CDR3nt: TGTGCCAGCAATTTGCGACAGGGGGCCAATGAGCAGTTCTTC

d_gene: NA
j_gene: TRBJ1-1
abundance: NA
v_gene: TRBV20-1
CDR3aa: CSAGADTEAFF
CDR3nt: TGCAGTGCTGGGGCAGACACTGAAGCTTTCTTT

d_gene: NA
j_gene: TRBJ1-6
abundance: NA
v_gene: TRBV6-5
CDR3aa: CASSTSGFNSPLHF
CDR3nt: TGTGCCAGCAGTACCTCAGGGTTTAATTCACCCCTCCACTTT

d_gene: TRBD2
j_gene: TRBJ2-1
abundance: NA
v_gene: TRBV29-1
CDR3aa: CSVERSGGLDEQFF
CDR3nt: TGCAGCGTAGAGCGTAGCGGGGGTTTGGATGAGCAGTTCTTC

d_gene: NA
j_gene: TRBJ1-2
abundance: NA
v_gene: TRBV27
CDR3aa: CASSLLGGVEGYTF
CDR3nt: TGTGCCAGCAGCCTTCTTGGGGGTGTAGAGGGCTACACCTTC

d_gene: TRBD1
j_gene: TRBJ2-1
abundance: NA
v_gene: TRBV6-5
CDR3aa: CASSRTGGGEQFF
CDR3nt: TGTGCCAGCAGTAGGACAGGGGGCGGCGAGCAGTTCTTC

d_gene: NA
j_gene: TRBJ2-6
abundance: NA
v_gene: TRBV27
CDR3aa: CASSLTWSSANVLTF
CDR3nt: TGTGCCAGCAGTTTAACCTGGTCTAGTGCCAACGTCCTGACTTTC

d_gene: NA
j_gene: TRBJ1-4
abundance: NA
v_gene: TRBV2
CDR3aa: CASRQVQALGKLFF
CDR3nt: TGTGCCAGCAGACAGGTCCAAGCATTAGGAAAACTGTTTTTT

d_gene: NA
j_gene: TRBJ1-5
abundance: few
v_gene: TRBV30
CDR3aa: CAWSDSEDQPQHF
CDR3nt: TGTGCCTGGAGTGACTCAGAGGATCAGCCCCAGCATTTT

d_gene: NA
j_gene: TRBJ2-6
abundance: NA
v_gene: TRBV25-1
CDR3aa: CASSSARAGANVLTF
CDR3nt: TGTGCCAGCAGTTCGGCTAGGGCTGGGGCCAACGTCCTGACTTTC

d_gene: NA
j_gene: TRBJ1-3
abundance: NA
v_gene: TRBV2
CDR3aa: CASARAPESSGNTIYF
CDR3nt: TGTGCCAGCGCACGGGCCCCAGAATCCTCTGGAAACACCATATATTTT

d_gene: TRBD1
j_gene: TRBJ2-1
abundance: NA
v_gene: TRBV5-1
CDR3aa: CASSLSTGDGGEQFF
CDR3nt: TGCGCCAGCAGTCTTTCAACAGGGGATGGCGGTGAGCAGTTCTTC

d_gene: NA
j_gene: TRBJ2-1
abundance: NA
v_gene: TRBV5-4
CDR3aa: CASSFDIGSYNEQFF
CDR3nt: TGTGCCAGCAGCTTCGACATAGGCTCCTACAATGAGCAGTTCTTC

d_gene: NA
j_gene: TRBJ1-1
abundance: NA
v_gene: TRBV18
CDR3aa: CASSLGTQPNTEAFF
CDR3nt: TGTGCCAGCTCACTCGGGACCCAACCGAACACTGAAGCTTTCTTT

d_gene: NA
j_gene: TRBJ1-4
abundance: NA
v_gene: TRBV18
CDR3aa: CASSPSDVGEKLFF
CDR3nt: TGTGCCAGCTCACCATCGGACGTGGGTGAAAAACTGTTTTTT

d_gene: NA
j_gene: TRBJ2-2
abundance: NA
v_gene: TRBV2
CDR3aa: CASGTQGTGELFF
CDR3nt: TGTGCCAGTGGGACTCAGGGGACCGGGGAGCTGTTTTTT